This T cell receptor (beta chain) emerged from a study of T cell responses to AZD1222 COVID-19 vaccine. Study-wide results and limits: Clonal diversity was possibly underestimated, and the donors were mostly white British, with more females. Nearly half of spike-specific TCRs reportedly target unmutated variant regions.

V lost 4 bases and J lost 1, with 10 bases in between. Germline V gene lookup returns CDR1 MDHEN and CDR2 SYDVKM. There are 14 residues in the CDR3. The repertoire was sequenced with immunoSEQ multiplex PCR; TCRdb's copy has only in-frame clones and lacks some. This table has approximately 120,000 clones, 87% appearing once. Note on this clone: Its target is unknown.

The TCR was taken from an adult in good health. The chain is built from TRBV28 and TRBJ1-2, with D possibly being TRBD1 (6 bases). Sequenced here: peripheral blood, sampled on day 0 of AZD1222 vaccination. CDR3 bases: TGTGCCAGCAGTTCCAGGGGAGTTAACTATGGCTACACCTTC. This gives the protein CASSSRGVNYGYTF.